A selection of T cell receptor beta chains follows, all from one sample in a study of T-cell reconstitution after alpha-beta-depleted transplantation in children. Each CDR3 protein gets one entry after TCRdb re-called the PCR reads with MiXCR. Counted here are roughly 280,000 distinct CDR3 sequences, roughly 12% occurring once; the ten biggest clones make up 20% to 30%. The sequencing used peripheral blood, collected 180 days after TCRalphabeta/CD19-depleted stem cell transplant. Every receptor here comes from a male patient under 10 years old who had a stem cell transplant for chronic granulomatous disease, so the T cells may come from the graft donor. Each CDR3 is given with its conserved first and last residue. A D gene is named only where the DNA matches it firmly. Not all rows give a size; the values are once, few, many and, for expanded clones, a class.

j_call,cdr3_length,d_call,v_call,clone_size,cdr3_nt,cdr3_aa
TRBJ2-5,15,.,TRBV28,many,TGTGCCAGCAGTTTCATTTCCCCAGGGCAAGAGACCCAGTACTTC,CASSFISPGQETQYF
TRBJ2-6,16,.,TRBV5-1,many,TGCGCCAGCAGCTTGAGGGGAACCTCTGGGGCCAACGTCCTGACTTTC,CASSLRGTSGANVLTF
TRBJ2-5,12,.,TRBV18,.,TGTGCCAGCTCTCCCAGGGGACAGACCCAGTACTTC,CASSPRGQTQYF
TRBJ2-1,16,TRBD2,TRBV7-2,many,TGTGCCAGCAGCTTACCTTTGGGAGGGAGGTACAATGAGCAGTTCTTC,CASSLPLGGRYNEQFF
TRBJ1-1,13,TRBD1,TRBV20-1,many,TGCAGTGCCACCAGGGGGCTGGCGCGTGAAGCTTTCTTT,CSATRGLAREAFF
TRBJ1-1,15,.,TRBV28,many,TGTGCCAGCAGTTTCCCAGGACCACGGGCTAGCGATCCTTTCTTT,CASSFPGPRASDPFF
TRBJ1-2,15,.,TRBV29-1,many,TGCAGCGTTGAGGGTCTACAGGGCATGTGGCCGGGCTACACCTTC,CSVEGLQGMWPGYTF
TRBJ2-1,16,.,TRBV21-1,few,TGTGCCAGCAGGGTACTAGCGGGGGGGACTTACAATGAGCAGTTCTTC,CASRVLAGGTYNEQFF
TRBJ2-3,15,TRBD1,TRBV5-4,many,TGTGCCAGCAGCATGGACAGGGGCTCTACAGATACGCAGTATTTT,CASSMDRGSTDTQYF
TRBJ2-5,12,TRBD1,TRBV20-1,many,TGCAGTGCCCGGGACAGCGTAATGACCCAGTACTTC,CSARDSVMTQYF
TRBJ2-7,15,.,TRBV27,many,TGTGCCAGCAGAGCGGTCGGCATAAGCTCCTACGAGCAGTACTTC,CASRAVGISSYEQYF
TRBJ1-1,10,.,TRBV20-1,many,TGCAGTGCTAGAGGTACTGAAGCTTTCTTT,CSARGTEAFF
TRBJ2-5,11,.,TRBV28,many,TGTGCCAGAGGTGTGAGAGAGACCCAGTACTTC,CARGVRETQYF
TRBJ1-2,12,.,TRBV6-1,many,TGTGCCAGCACCGACAGGTCCTATGGCTACACCTTC,CASTDRSYGYTF
TRBJ2-7,12,TRBD2,TRBV20-1,many,TGCAGTGCTGTTCTAGCGGAGTACGAGCAGTACTTC,CSAVLAEYEQYF
TRBJ2-7,14,.,TRBV7-2,many,TGTGCCAGCAGCTCCAGAAACCGACAGAGCGAGCAGTACTTC,CASSSRNRQSEQYF
TRBJ1-2,13,.,TRBV5-1,many,TGCGCCAGCAGCTTGGAGGGTCCGGAGGGCTACACCTTC,CASSLEGPEGYTF
TRBJ1-5,12,.,TRBV12-3/TRBV12-4,many,TGTGCCAGCCGTATATTCAATCAGCCCCAGCATTTT,CASRIFNQPQHF
TRBJ2-5,13,.,TRBV12-3/TRBV12-4,many,TGTGCCAGCAGTTTCCCCGGGGAAGAGACCCAGTACTTC,CASSFPGEETQYF
TRBJ2-7,16,.,TRBV27,many,TGTGCCAGCAACCCCCCGGGCAGCCCGAAAGCCTACGAGCAGTACTTC,CASNPPGSPKAYEQYF
TRBJ2-7,14,TRBD2,TRBV7-9,many,TGTGCCAGCAGCTTATCGGGGGGGAACTACGAGCAGTACTTC,CASSLSGGNYEQYF
TRBJ1-2,12,.,TRBV7-2,many,TGTGCCAGCAGCCCTACACGGGTAGGCTACACCTTC,CASSPTRVGYTF
TRBJ1-1,14,.,TRBV19,.,TGTGCCAGTAGTATCCAACCTCAGTGGGCTGGAGCTTTCTTT,CASSIQPQWAGAFF
TRBJ2-2,16,.,TRBV6-5,many,TGTGCCAGCAGTTACGGATTCCAGGGTCACACCGGGGAGCTGTTTTTT,CASSYGFQGHTGELFF
TRBJ2-1,14,TRBD2,TRBV7-2,.,TGTGCCAGCAGCTTATGGGGCGGGGGGAATGAGCAGTTCTTC,CASSLWGGGNEQFF
TRBJ2-1,16,.,TRBV20-1,many,TGCAGTGCTAGAGGTGAGAGACAGCCCTCATACAATGAGCAGTTCTTC,CSARGERQPSYNEQFF
TRBJ2-2,14,.,TRBV18,few,TGTGCCAGCTCACCAGAGGAAGGGGCCGGGGAGCTGTTTTTT,CASSPEEGAGELFF
TRBJ2-7,12,.,TRBV5-1,few,TGCGCCAGCAGAGGTGACCCCCGGGAGCAGTACTTC,CASRGDPREQYF
TRBJ2-2,13,.,TRBV5-6,many,TGTGCCAGCAGCCCATTTTTGTCCGGGGAGCTGTTTTTT,CASSPFLSGELFF
TRBJ2-3,13,TRBD2,TRBV6-1,many,TGTGCCAGCAGTCAAGGACTAGCGGGGCAGCAGTATTTT,CASSQGLAGQQYF
TRBJ1-1,14,TRBD1,TRBV7-2,few,TGTGCCAGCAGCTTCCTATTCCGGGACAGAGAAGCTTTCTTT,CASSFLFRDREAFF
TRBJ1-3,16,.,TRBV20-1,many,TGCAGTGCCCCAAATGGGACGGAGAAAGGTGGAAACACCATATATTTT,CSAPNGTEKGGNTIYF
TRBJ1-5,17,.,TRBV19,many,TGTGCCAGTAGTAAATCTGGGGCCGGTTGGGGCAATCAGCCCCAGCATTTT,CASSKSGAGWGNQPQHF
TRBJ2-1,16,.,TRBV11-2,many,TGTGCCAGCAGCACGGGGACTTCCCTGGGGTACAATGAGCAGTTCTTC,CASSTGTSLGYNEQFF
TRBJ2-1,17,.,TRBV7-2,many,TGTGCCAGCAGCTTAGCGCTTGGTCCTAGCGCATACAATGAGCAGTTCTTC,CASSLALGPSAYNEQFF
TRBJ2-7,15,.,TRBV7-9,many,TGTGCCAGCAGCTTCACAGGGAGCAGGGCCTACGAGCAGTACTTC,CASSFTGSRAYEQYF
TRBJ2-3,15,.,TRBV7-6,many,TGTGCCAGCAGCATGAAGTTCTCTCCCACAGATACGCAGTATTTT,CASSMKFSPTDTQYF
TRBJ2-1,14,TRBD2,TRBV5-1,many,TGCGCCAGCAGCCGTAGCGGGAGTAAAAATGAGCAGTTCTTC,CASSRSGSKNEQFF
TRBJ2-5,11,.,TRBV6-5,many,TGTGCCAGCCGTTTCGCAGAGACCCAGTACTTC,CASRFAETQYF
TRBJ2-2,14,.,TRBV6-9,.,TGTGCCAGCAGGGAAGACCGAAACACCGGGGAGCTGTTTTTT,CASREDRNTGELFF
TRBJ2-3,16,.,TRBV5-1,many,TGCGCCAGCAGCCGTACAGGACGAGTAAGCACAGATACGCAGTATTTT,CASSRTGRVSTDTQYF
TRBJ2-7,15,TRBD2,TRBV18,many,TGTGCCAGCTCGTCGGGACTAGCGATTACCTACGAGCAGTACTTC,CASSSGLAITYEQYF
TRBJ2-1,12,.,TRBV9,.,TGTGCCAGCAGCGTAAGCAACGCTGACCAGTTCTTC,CASSVSNADQFF
TRBJ1-4,12,.,TRBV29-1,many,TGCAGCGGGAGATCAACTAATGAAAAACTGTTTTTT,CSGRSTNEKLFF
TRBJ2-7,15,TRBD2,TRBV5-1,many,TGCGCCAGCAGCCGCGGCGGGGGACTAGCGGGACGGAATACCTTC,CASSRGGGLAGRNTF
TRBJ2-5,17,.,TRBV28,many,TGTGCCAGCAGTTCGAGATTCCAGGACGGGTTTCAAGAGACCCAGTACTTC,CASSSRFQDGFQETQYF
TRBJ2-3,14,.,TRBV29-1,few,TGCAGCGTTGAAGTGGGGCGCGGCGGAGATACGCAGTATTTT,CSVEVGRGGDTQYF
TRBJ2-7,16,TRBD2,TRBV15,.,TGTGCCACCAGCAGAAACAGACTAGCGGATCCCTACGAGCAGTACTTC,CATSRNRLADPYEQYF
TRBJ2-3,15,.,TRBV28,many,TGTGCCAGCAGTTTCGGGGACACTAGCACAGATACGCAGTATTTT,CASSFGDTSTDTQYF
TRBJ2-7,17,TRBD1,TRBV5-5,many,TGTGCCAGCAGCTTGGGGACCAGACAGGGGAGCCCCTACGAGCAGTACTTC,CASSLGTRQGSPYEQYF
TRBJ1-4,15,.,TRBV12-3/TRBV12-4,many,TGTGCCAGCAGTTCTAGGGACGGAGCGTTTGAAAAACTGTTTTTT,CASSSRDGAFEKLFF
TRBJ2-2,15,TRBD2,TRBV20-1,many,TGCAGTGCTACCCCGGGGGGGCCAGGCACCGGGGAGCTGTTTTTT,CSATPGGPGTGELFF
TRBJ2-5,16,.,TRBV7-9,many,TGTGCCAGCAGCTTAGTCTTTGGAGGAACCCCAGAGACCCAGTACTTC,CASSLVFGGTPETQYF
TRBJ2-3,16,TRBD2,TRBV28,many,TGTGCCAGCAGTCTAAACCGACTAGCGGGAGCAGATACGCAGTATTTT,CASSLNRLAGADTQYF
TRBJ1-1,14,TRBD1,TRBV12-3/TRBV12-4,few,TGTGCCAGCAGTTGGACAGGGATGAACACTGAAGCTTTCTTT,CASSWTGMNTEAFF
TRBJ1-2,10,.,TRBV28,many,TGTGCCAGCAAGGGTGGCGGCTACACCTTC,CASKGGGYTF
TRBJ1-1,13,.,TRBV29-1,many,TGCAGCGTTGAAGACAAACCAGGGCTGGGAGCTTTCTTT,CSVEDKPGLGAFF